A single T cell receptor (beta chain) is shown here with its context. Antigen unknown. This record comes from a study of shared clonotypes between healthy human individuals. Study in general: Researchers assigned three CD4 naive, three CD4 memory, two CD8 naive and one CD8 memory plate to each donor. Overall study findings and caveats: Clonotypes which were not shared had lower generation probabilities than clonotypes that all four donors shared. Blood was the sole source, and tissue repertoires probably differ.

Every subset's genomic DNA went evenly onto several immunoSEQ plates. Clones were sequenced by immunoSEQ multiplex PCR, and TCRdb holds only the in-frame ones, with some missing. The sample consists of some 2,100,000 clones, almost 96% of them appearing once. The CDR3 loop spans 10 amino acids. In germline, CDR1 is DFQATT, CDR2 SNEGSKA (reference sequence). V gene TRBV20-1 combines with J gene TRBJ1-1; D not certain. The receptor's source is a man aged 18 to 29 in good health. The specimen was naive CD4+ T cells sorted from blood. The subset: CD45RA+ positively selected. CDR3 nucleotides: TGCAGCCCGATGGGCACTGAAGCTTTCTTT. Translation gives CSPMGTEAFF.